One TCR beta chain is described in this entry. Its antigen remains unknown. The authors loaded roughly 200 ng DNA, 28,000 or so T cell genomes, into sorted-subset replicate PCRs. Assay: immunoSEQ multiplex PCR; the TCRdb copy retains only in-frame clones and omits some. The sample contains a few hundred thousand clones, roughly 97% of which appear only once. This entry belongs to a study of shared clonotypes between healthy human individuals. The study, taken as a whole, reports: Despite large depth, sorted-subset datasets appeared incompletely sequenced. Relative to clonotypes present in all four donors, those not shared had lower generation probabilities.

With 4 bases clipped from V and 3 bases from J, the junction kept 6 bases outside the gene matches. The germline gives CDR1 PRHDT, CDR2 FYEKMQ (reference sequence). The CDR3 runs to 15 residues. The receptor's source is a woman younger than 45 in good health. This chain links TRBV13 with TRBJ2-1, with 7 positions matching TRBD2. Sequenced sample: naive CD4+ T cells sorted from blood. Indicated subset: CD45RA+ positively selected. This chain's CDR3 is CASSSPSGYYNEQFF. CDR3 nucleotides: TGTGCCAGCAGCTCCCCTAGCGGATACTACAATGAGCAGTTCTTC. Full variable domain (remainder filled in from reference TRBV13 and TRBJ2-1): AAGVIQSPRHLIKEKRETATLKCYPIPRHDTVYWYQQGPGQDPQFLISFYEKMQSDKGSIPDRFSAQQFSDYHSELNMSSLELGDSALYFCASSSPSGYYNEQFFGPGTRLTVL.